This TCR beta chain was identified in a study of blood T cell repertoires in COVID-19. In the study overall: COVID-19 samples from acute and convalescent phases originated in the United States, Italy and Spain. From T cells, B-cell-depleted T cells, or PBMCs came the material, which was cDNA or gDNA.

Assay: immunoSEQ multiplex PCR; the TCRdb copy retains only in-frame clones and omits some. The data contain around 130,000 clones, 85% to 90% of them seen just once; the ten biggest clones take up 9.5% to 11%. Looked up from germline, CDR1 is LNHDA and CDR2 is SQIVND (reference sequence). J was trimmed by 6 bases and V by 5 bases; bases with no gene match: 15. CDR3 length equals 18 residues. The table lists this clone with a few counts. This chain links TRBV19 with TRBJ1-4; 10 nucleotides agree with TRBD1. Sequencing was performed on peripheral blood. This TCR came from a woman older than 75 with acute or convalescent COVID-19. DNA for the CDR3: TGTGCCAGTAGTGGGGACAGGGGCGTGAGTTTTGCGCATGAAAAACTGTTTTTT. Residues: CASSGDRGVSFAHEKLFF.